This entry lists 11 T cell receptor beta chains sequenced from one sample in a study of beta chain features in type 1 diabetes. These TCRs are of unknown antigen specificity. The authors reverse transcribed all of the isolated RNA, so sequencing captured expressed TCRB transcripts. Method: immunoSEQ multiplex PCR; TCRdb's copy keeps in-frame clones and lacks some. The sample includes roughly 100,000 clones, under 30% of them seen just once. Study-level points and caveats: Moderate but significant shortening of TCRB CDR3s was recorded in all four CD4+ subsets from Type 1 diabetes patients.

Specimen: central memory CD4+ T cells from blood. All receptors come from a woman aged 18 to 35 with type 1 diabetes.

This chain connects TRBV5-1 to TRBJ1-1, with unresolved D. The germline CDR1 and CDR2 sequences are SGHRS and YFSETQ. The V and J ends lost 1 base and 0 bases respectively, with 16 bases between them. The CDR3 loop spans 17 amino acids. CDR3 sequence: CASSLSTMDSVNTEAFF. CDR3 bases: TGCGCCAGCAGCTTGTCGACAATGGATTCAGTGAACACTGAAGCTTTCTTT.

This clone appeared a few times. V and J are TRBV5-4 and TRBJ2-5, with 13 bases identical to TRBD2. V was clipped by 4 bases and J by 5 bases; unmatched bases: 5. Germline V gene sequence: CDR1 SGHNT, CDR2 YYREEE (reference sequence). The CDR3 is 15 amino acids. This chain's CDR3 is CASSPRTSGSETQYF. The CDR3, as DNA: TGTGCCAGCAGCCCTCGGACTAGCGGGAGTGAGACCCAGTACTTC.

This clone was picked up a small number of times. V usage is TRBV10-3 and J usage is TRBJ2-3; TRBD2 agrees at 11 bases. Germline values: CDR1 ENHRY, CDR2 SYGVKD. Trimming at V came to 2 bases and at J to 12 bases, leaving 13 bases not matched to a gene. This CDR3 comprises 16 residues. The CDR3 loop reads CAISETTSGTTGYQYF. CDR3 coding DNA: TGTGCCATCAGTGAGACGACTAGCGGGACAACCGGATACCAGTATTTT.

This clone showed up just a few times. The chain employs TRBV6-5 and TRBJ2-6; maybe TRBD2 (7 bases). This CDR3 region has 14 residues. Deletions cut 8 bases from V and 4 bases from J, with 12 bases between. Per germline, CDR1 MNHEY and CDR2 SVGAGI. CDR3 in DNA: TGTGCCAGCCGCGGGGGCCCGGGGGCCAACGTCCTGACTTTC. It yields the protein CASRGGPGANVLTF.

This clone occurred a few times. This chain connects TRBV10-3 to TRBJ2-6; perhaps TRBD1 as D (6 bases). Germline CDR1 ENHRY, CDR2 SYGVKD. The CDR3 totals 16 residues. The V gene lost 6 bases and the J gene lost 0 bases, with 12 bases spanning the gap. The CDR3 sequence is CAIRGDTTSGANVLTF. The CDR3 coding sequence is TGTGCCATCAGGGGGGACACAACCTCTGGGGCCAACGTCCTGACTTTC.

The V gene is TRBV30, the J gene TRBJ1-1; perhaps TRBD1 as D (5 bases). Germline V lookup: CDR1 GTSNPN, CDR2 SVGIG (reference sequence). The CDR3 totals 11 residues. Trimming shortened V by 5 bases and J by 3 bases, and 7 bases separated the two germline ends. As DNA, the CDR3 is TGTGCCTGGGTACAGGACACTGAAGCTTTCTTT. This sequence encodes CAWVQDTEAFF.

This clone was detected a few times. The chain has TRBV10-3 and TRBJ2-1, with 10 bases that match TRBD2. V gave up 4 bases and J gave up 6 bases; unmatched junction bases: 9. CDR1 and CDR2 (germline): ENHRY, SYGVKD. The CDR3 sequence is 16 residues long. The CDR3 loop is CAISGGSGRAINEQFF. The CDR3 DNA follows: TGTGCCATCAGTGGAGGGAGCGGGAGGGCAATCAATGAGCAGTTCTTC.

This clone was detected only a few times. J is TRBJ1-5 and V is TRBV19, with 8 bases aligning to TRBD1. The V gene's germline CDR1 is LNHDA and CDR2 SQIVND (reference sequence). This CDR3 contains 13 residues. V shed 9 bases and J 0 bases; nucleotides not matched to a gene: 1. CDR3 DNA sequence: TGTGCCAGCGGACAGGGTAGCAATCAGCCCCAGCATTTT. This gives the protein CASGQGSNQPQHF.

This chain links TRBV6-5 with TRBJ2-1, with D unresolved. Deletions cut 9 bases from V and 3 bases from J, with 15 bases between. CDR1 is MNHEY and CDR2 is SVGAGI in the germline V gene. The CDR3 spans 14 residues. Here the CDR3 DNA reads TGTGCCAGTCCCCCCAGGTCCCTCTACAATGAGCAGTTCTTC. Protein: CASPPRSLYNEQFF.

The rearrangement joins TRBV4-2 to TRBJ2-3, with no clear D. The CDR3 covers 13 residues. The germline V and J ends were trimmed by 3 bases and 6 bases, with 10 bases remaining between them. Germline CDR1 LGHNA, CDR2 YNFKEQ. CDR3 protein: CASSQTPIDTQYF. CDR3 nucleotides: TGTGCCAGCAGCCAGACTCCGATCGATACGCAGTATTTT.

This clone was seen a handful of times. This sequence joins TRBV6-7 and TRBJ2-7; TRBD1 is a possible D gene (5 bases). TRBV6-7 is marked as an open reading frame, function uncertain. The CDR3 has 16 residues. Between the trimmed V and J ends, which lost 6 bases and 2 bases, there was a span of 20 bases. CDR3 in amino acids: CASSPIRRGETYEQYF. The CDR3 bases are TGTGCCAGCAGCCCCATTCGAAGGGGTGAAACCTACGAGCAGTACTTC.